Presented here are 31 T cell receptor beta chains from one specimen sequenced in a study of cytomegalovirus exposure and HLA in healthy donors. Researchers ran the PCR with 60 Vbeta and 13 Jbeta primers. The table came from immunoSEQ multiplex PCR; TCRdb's copy has only in-frame clones and leaves some out. Its table records 110,000 to 150,000 clones. Sequenced: PBMCs. Receptors were obtained from a male donor in good health and CMV-seronegative.

The chain carries TRBV6-4 and TRBJ2-1; possible D gene TRBD1, 5 bases. Germline assignment: CDR1 MRHNA and CDR2 SNTAGT. The ends were cut back, 3 bases at V and 5 bases at J, with 17 bases in the middle. The CDR3 contains 16 residues. The CDR3 reads CASSDVEQVTNNEQFF. CDR3 in DNA: TGTGCCAGCAGTGATGTAGAACAGGTAACGAACAATGAGCAGTTCTTC.

This chain links TRBV29-1 with TRBJ2-6; the match to TRBD1 covers 7 bases. The J segment lost 2 bases and the V segment lost 6 bases, leaving 7 bases of the junction unmatched. Germline V lookup: CDR1 SQVTM, CDR2 ANQGSEA. The length of the CDR3 is 15 residues. The CDR3 DNA follows: TGCAGCGTCGTGGGACAGTCCCCTGGGGCCAACGTCCTGACTTTC. This translates into CSVVGQSPGANVLTF.

The chain uses TRBV18 and TRBJ1-1; no clear D. V was trimmed by 3 bases and J by 0 bases, leaving 11 bases between them. Per germline, CDR1 KGHSH and CDR2 LQKENI. The CDR3 runs to 15 residues. As DNA, the CDR3 is TGTGCCAGCTCACCCCAAAGGGAGCTGAACACTGAAGCTTTCTTT. This sequence encodes CASSPQRELNTEAFF.

V usage is TRBV27 and J usage is TRBJ2-5; D is undetermined. CDR1 and CDR2 (germline): MNHEY, SMNVEV (reference sequence). This CDR3 is built from 13 residues. V lost 2 bases to trimming and J lost 2 bases, with 6 bases between them. CDR3 DNA sequence: TGTGCCAGCAGTTTAGGTAGTCAAGAGACCCAGTACTTC. Encoded protein: CASSLGSQETQYF.

The chain carries TRBV27 and TRBJ1-5; tentative D call: TRBD1 (6 bases). Trimming took off 5 bases at V and 9 bases at J, with 14 bases between the two ends. The CDR3 length is 13 residues. Germline V gene data show CDR1 as MNHEY and CDR2 as SMNVEV (reference sequence). In nucleotides, the CDR3 is TGTGCCAGCAGTGGAGACAGGCTCGGGCCCCAGCATTTT. It codes for CASSGDRLGPQHF.

The chain is built from TRBV5-1 and TRBJ1-5; 7 nucleotides agree with TRBD1. V lost 4 bases, J lost 4 bases, and 2 bases stayed unmatched. This CDR3 has 13 amino acids. Per the germline V gene, CDR1 is SGHRS and CDR2 is YFSETQ. The CDR3: CASSPTGNQPQHF. As DNA, the CDR3 is TGCGCCAGCAGCCCGACAGGGAATCAGCCCCAGCATTTT.

The chain couples TRBV29-1 to TRBJ1-2, with a weak D call TRBD1 (6 bases). The CDR3 has 16 amino acids. Germline assignment: CDR1 SQVTM and CDR2 ANQGSEA. V was pared by 3 bases and J by 3 bases, with 20 bases between. The CDR3, as DNA: TGCAGCGTTGATCCCACCTGGGGCCGACAGGACTATGGCTACACCTTC. Translation: CSVDPTWGRQDYGYTF.

The V gene is TRBV30, the J gene TRBJ2-7, with 13 nucleotides matching TRBD2. There are 15 residues in the CDR3. V dropped 3 bases and J dropped 6; count of bases not matched to a gene: 8. CDR1 is GTSNPN, CDR2 SVGIG, per germline (reference sequence). In DNA, the CDR3 is TGTGCCTGGAGCCCCACTAGCGGGAGGGCCGCCGAGCAGTACTTC. Amino acid sequence: CAWSPTSGRAAEQYF.

The chain recombines TRBV7-9 with TRBJ2-7; TRBD2 agrees at 9 bases. Germline V gives CDR1 SEHNR, CDR2 FQNEAQ (reference sequence). This CDR3 has 14 amino acids. V was pared by 2 bases and J by 3 bases, with 2 bases of the junction left unmatched. For the CDR3, the DNA is TGTGCCAGCAGCTTAAGTAGCGGGAGCTACGAGCAGTACTTC. Translation gives CASSLSSGSYEQYF.

V gene TRBV30 combines with J gene TRBJ1-5; 7 bases map to TRBD1. CDR1 is GTSNPN, CDR2 SVGIG, per germline (reference sequence). The CDR3 is made up of 16 amino acids. The J segment lost 6 bases and the V segment lost 1 base, leaving 12 bases of the junction unmatched. CDR3 sequence (DNA): TGTGCCTGGAGTGAGGGGGCCAACCCGAACCTTCAGCCCCAGCATTTT. It translates to CAWSEGANPNLQPQHF.

The V call is TRBV19, the J call TRBJ2-5; 7 nucleotides align to TRBD1. CDR3 length: 13 amino acids. V was clipped by 5 bases and J by 3 bases; unmatched bases: 3. The germline V gene has CDR1 LNHDA and CDR2 SQIVND (reference sequence). In DNA form, the CDR3 reads TGTGCCAGTAGTCCTCAGGGGGAAGAGACCCAGTACTTC. Protein: CASSPQGEETQYF. Drawing the rest from reference TRBV19 and TRBJ2-5, the complete variable domain is DGGITQSPKYLFRKEGQNVTLSCEQNLNHDAMYWYRQDPGQGLRLIYYSQIVNDFQKGDIAEGYSVSREKKESFPLTVTSAQKNPTAFYLCASSPQGEETQYFGPGTRLLVL.

This rearrangement joins TRBV6-5 to TRBJ1-2, with D maybe TRBD1 (5 bases). V dropped 6 bases and J dropped 2 bases, with 16 bases sitting between them. The CDR3 totals 15 residues. Germline loops: CDR1 MNHEY, CDR2 SVGAGI. The CDR3 DNA follows: TGTGCCAGCAGGACGCCAGGTGGGGGGAACTATGGCTACACCTTC. Amino acids: CASRTPGGGNYGYTF.

The chain links TRBV5-6 to TRBJ2-3; D remains unclear. This CDR3 is built from 15 residues. The germline gives CDR1 SGHDT, CDR2 YYEEEE. V was trimmed by 4 bases and J by 2 bases, leaving 14 bases between them. The CDR3 nucleotides read TGTGCCAGCAGCCCAGCAGCACAGTCCACAGATACGCAGTATTTT. It yields the protein CASSPAAQSTDTQYF.

The chain has TRBV6-5 and TRBJ1-1; D unresolved. The CDR3 has 13 residues. V was trimmed by 3 bases and J by 5 bases, leaving 10 bases between them. From germline, CDR1 is MNHEY and CDR2 SVGAGI. CDR3 loop: CASSYGRTTEAFF. The CDR3, as DNA: TGTGCCAGCAGTTATGGGAGAACAACTGAAGCTTTCTTT.

The chain uses TRBV5-4 and TRBJ1-1; unclear D gene. V was trimmed by 5 bases and J by 1 base, leaving 15 bases between them. The CDR3 loop spans 15 amino acids. Germline V CDR1 and CDR2: SGHNT, YYREEE (reference sequence). CDR3 protein: CASRVGSLGNTEAFF. The CDR3 DNA reads TGTGCCAGCAGGGTGGGCAGTCTGGGGAACACTGAAGCTTTCTTT.

The chain recombines TRBV28 with TRBJ1-2, with D tentatively TRBD1 (5 bases). The CDR3 runs 17 residues. Germline values: CDR1 MDHEN, CDR2 SYDVKM. Trimming took off 2 bases at V and 0 bases at J, with 16 bases between the two ends. Here the CDR3 reads CASSLGAALRANYGYTF. DNA of the CDR3: TGTGCCAGCAGTTTAGGGGCCGCCCTAAGGGCTAACTATGGCTACACCTTC.

V gene TRBV6-4 combines with J gene TRBJ2-7, with D possibly being TRBD1 (6 bases). The germline gives CDR1 MRHNA, CDR2 SNTAGT. Between the trimmed V and J ends, which lost 0 bases and 2 bases, there was a span of 11 bases. The CDR3 sequence is 15 residues long. The CDR3 DNA is TGTGCCAGCAGTGACTCCCCAGGGGATCCCTACGAGCAGTACTTC. Protein product: CASSDSPGDPYEQYF.

The rearrangement joins TRBV9 to TRBJ1-3; 7 nucleotides match TRBD1. The V gene's germline CDR1 is SGDLS and CDR2 YYNGEE. The CDR3 loop spans 13 amino acids. The junction had 3 bases not matched to a gene; V was cut back by 4 bases and J by 5 bases. The DNA of the CDR3 is TGTGCCAGCAGCAACAGGGGTAGAAACACCATATATTTT. This gives the protein CASSNRGRNTIYF.

The J gene is TRBJ2-7, the V gene TRBV19, with 10 bases that match TRBD2. CDR3 length: 15 amino acids. V gave up 2 bases and J gave up 4 bases; unmatched junction bases: 5. CDR1 LNHDA and CDR2 SQIVND come from the germline V gene (reference sequence). The CDR3 sequence is CASSILAGEGYEQYF. The CDR3 nucleotides are TGTGCCAGTAGTATACTAGCGGGAGAAGGTTACGAGCAGTACTTC.

The J gene is TRBJ2-7, the V gene TRBV18; the D gene is possibly TRBD1 (5 bases). The length of the CDR3 is 16 residues. Germline CDR1 and CDR2: KGHSH and LQKENI. With 0 bases removed from V and 6 bases from J, the gap between germline ends came to 18 bases. CDR3 region: CASSPPTAGIDREQYF. The CDR3 nucleotides read TGTGCCAGCTCACCACCGACAGCAGGGATAGATCGCGAGCAGTACTTC.

The V call is TRBV5-1, the J call TRBJ2-4; 8 nucleotides match TRBD1. Trimming removed 4 bases from V and 8 bases from J; junction bases left unmatched: 14. Germline V gives CDR1 SGHRS, CDR2 YFSETQ. This CDR3 is built from 16 residues. The CDR3 spells CASSRGQGMSSDIQYF. CDR3 bases: TGCGCCAGCAGCAGAGGACAGGGAATGTCTAGCGACATTCAGTACTTC.

The chain carries TRBV7-2 and TRBJ2-5; 14 positions match TRBD2. The CDR3 covers 15 residues. Trimming cost V 4 bases and J 4 bases; bases outside gene matches: 2. The germline V gene encodes CDR1 SGHTA and CDR2 FQGNSA. CDR3 in DNA: TGTGCCAGCAGCTCCGGACTAGCGGGGGGAGAGACCCAGTACTTC. It yields the protein CASSSGLAGGETQYF.

The rearrangement joins TRBV30 to TRBJ2-1; possibly TRBD2 for D (6 bases). The length of the CDR3 is 16 residues. Germline CDR1 and CDR2: GTSNPN and SVGIG (reference sequence). Trimming shortened V by 2 bases and J by 0 bases, and 14 bases separated the two germline ends. This CDR3 reads CAWSLGLLSSYNEQFF. CDR3 nucleotides: TGTGCCTGGAGTTTAGGACTACTCAGCTCCTACAATGAGCAGTTCTTC. The whole variable domain, remainder taken from reference TRBV30 and TRBJ2-1, is SQTIHQWPATLVQPVGSPLSLECTVEGTSNPNLYWYRQAAGRGLQLLFYSVGIGQISSEVPQNLSASRPQDRQFILSSKKLLLSDSGFYLCAWSLGLLSSYNEQFFGPGTRLTVL.

The chain is built from TRBV29-1 and TRBJ1-5; D uncertain. This CDR3 contains 15 residues. V lost 5 bases, J lost 5 bases, and 19 bases lay in between. CDR1 and CDR2 from the germline V gene are SQVTM and ANQGSEA. CDR3: CSVQSSLGGDQPQHF. CDR3 DNA sequence: TGCAGCGTTCAATCCTCATTGGGCGGGGATCAGCCCCAGCATTTT.

The rearrangement joins TRBV6-1 to TRBJ1-1; D uncertain. The CDR3 extends over 11 amino acids. The germline V gene has CDR1 MNHNS and CDR2 SASEGT. V lost 8 bases, J lost 4 bases, and 8 bases lay in between. CDR3 DNA: TGTGCCAGCCCTTTGAGCACTGAAGCTTTCTTT. As protein: CASPLSTEAFF.

The V call is TRBV2, the J call TRBJ1-1, with D possibly TRBD1 on 6 matching bases. V lost 7 bases and J lost 1, with 10 bases in between. Germline V gene sequence: CDR1 SNHLY, CDR2 FYNNEI. The CDR3 runs to 13 residues. The CDR3 reads CASIRRGNTEAFF. CDR3 DNA: TGTGCCAGCATACGCAGGGGGAACACTGAAGCTTTCTTT.

The gene calls are TRBV19 and TRBJ2-7; a weak D match, TRBD2 (6 bases). CDR3 size: 14 residues. V was cut by 5 bases and J by 3 bases, with 14 bases left in between. CDR1 is LNHDA and CDR2 is SQIVND in the germline V gene (reference sequence). The CDR3 spells CASSLTSGGYEQYF. The CDR3 DNA sequence: TGTGCCAGTAGTCTGACTAGTGGGGGCTACGAGCAGTACTTC.

V is TRBV13 and J is TRBJ2-1, with 8 bases lining up with TRBD2. The V gene end was trimmed by 5 bases and the J gene end by 4 bases; junction bases not matched to a gene: 4. The CDR3 has 14 amino acids. CDR1 is PRHDT, CDR2 FYEKMQ, per germline (reference sequence). CDR3 sequence reads: CASSLAGTYNEQFF. The CDR3 nucleotides read TGTGCCAGCAGCCTAGCGGGTACTTACAATGAGCAGTTCTTC.

The CDR3 protein is CASSIGASTEAFF. The DNA of the CDR3 is TGTGCCAGTAGTATAGGAGCGTCCACTGAAGCTTTCTTT. V is TRBV19 and J is TRBJ1-1, with D uncertain. The CDR3 is made up of 13 amino acids. The germline V gene encodes CDR1 LNHDA and CDR2 SQIVND (reference sequence). V lost 1 base to trimming and J lost 4 bases, with 7 bases between them.

The genes are TRBV15 and TRBJ2-2; 7 bases are shared with TRBD2. The CDR3 spans 16 residues. The V and J ends lost 0 bases and 6 bases, in that order; junction bases with no gene match: 7. Germline V gene sequence: CDR1 LNHNV, CDR2 YYDKDF (reference sequence). The CDR3 protein is CATSRELREHPGELFF. The DNA of the CDR3 is TGTGCCACCAGCAGAGAATTGCGGGAGCATCCCGGGGAGCTGTTTTTT.

This sequence joins TRBV11-3 and TRBJ2-1; D might be TRBD2 (7 bases). This CDR3 comprises 20 residues. With 0 bases removed from V and 0 bases from J, the gap between germline ends came to 21 bases. CDR1 is SGHNT and CDR2 is YENEEA in the germline V gene. CDR3 amino acids: CASSLEGGAGIRSSYNEQFF. The CDR3 DNA sequence: TGTGCCAGCAGCTTAGAGGGGGGGGCAGGCATACGAAGCTCCTACAATGAGCAGTTCTTC.